The present TCR beta chain was sequenced within a study of T-cell reconstitution after alpha-beta-depleted transplantation in children. Study-level points and caveats: For some patients, TCRbeta diversity was high at day 60 because of recipient T cells and thymic progenitors that survived.

This clonotype was counted between two and nine times. Its target is unknown. As it was prepared, the TCRbeta library received unique molecular identifiers. One entry per CDR3 protein results from TCRdb running MiXCR on the PCR reads. The repertoire holds about 420,000 distinct CDR3 sequences, with around 15% as singletons. Germline assignment: CDR1 MDHEN and CDR2 SYDVKM. After removal of 1 base from V and 6 bases from J, the junction contained 6 bases not matched to a gene. CDR3 length: 15 amino acids. The sequence was collected from a boy younger than two who had a stem cell transplant for Wiskott-Aldrich syndrome, so the T cells may come from the graft donor. This chain links TRBV28 with TRBJ1-5; 7 bases map to TRBD1. Sequencing used PBMCs, mostly from graft donor cells, obtained 360 days after TCRalphabeta/CD19-depleted stem cell transplant. The CDR3 loop reads CASSLSPTGLQPQHF. The CDR3 nucleotides read TGTGCCAGCAGTTTATCGCCGACAGGGCTTCAGCCCCAGCATTTT.